These 23 T cell receptor beta chains came from one sample sequenced in a study of blood T cell repertoires in COVID-19. Assay used: immunoSEQ multiplex PCR; TCRdb lists only in-frame clones, some missing. This sample has 300,000 or so clones, with roughly nine tenths found just once. Sequencing was carried out using peripheral blood. Source of these receptors: a woman younger than 45 with COVID-19, enrolled during active disease.

The chain combines TRBV10-3 with TRBJ1-5; the D is unclear. V lost 4 bases and J 5 bases, leaving 9 bases between the germline ends. In germline, CDR1 is ENHRY, CDR2 SYGVKD. CDR3 size: 13 residues. The CDR3 DNA sequence: TGTGCCATCAGTGGTCAGATCGATCAGCCCCAGCATTTT. This encodes CAISGQIDQPQHF.

The chain joins TRBV19 to TRBJ2-2; perhaps TRBD1 as D (7 bases). The length of the CDR3 is 14 residues. Germline CDR1 is LNHDA and CDR2 is SQIVND (reference sequence). Trimming left V 4 bases short and J 7 bases short, with 13 bases between. CDR3 residues: CASSTRQGGGELFF. The CDR3 DNA sequence: TGTGCCAGTAGTACGAGACAGGGAGGCGGGGAGCTGTTTTTT.

The chain uses TRBV15 and TRBJ1-4; a possible D gene is TRBD1 (5 bases). CDR3 length: 15 residues. From germline, CDR1 is LNHNV and CDR2 YYDKDF (reference sequence). Between the trimmed V and J ends, which lost 0 bases and 3 bases, there was a span of 8 bases. The CDR3 is CATSREAGPNEKLFF. In nucleotides, the CDR3 is TGTGCCACCAGCAGAGAGGCAGGGCCTAATGAAAAACTGTTTTTT.

The chain employs TRBV9 and TRBJ2-7, with D possibly being TRBD2 (7 bases). The CDR3 has 13 residues. CDR1 and CDR2 from the germline V gene are SGDLS and YYNGEE. V was clipped by 4 bases and J by 10 bases, with 18 bases between them. CDR3 nucleotides: TGTGCCAGCAGCCCGGGGGAGGGGGAATCCCAGTACTTC. Its protein is CASSPGEGESQYF.

The V gene is TRBV10-2, the J gene TRBJ2-7; 8 bases align to TRBD1. Germline V gives CDR1 WSHSY, CDR2 SAAADI. The V segment lost 7 bases and the J segment 7 bases; nucleotides outside the gene matches: 15. The CDR3 loop spans 15 amino acids. The CDR3 nucleotides are TGCGCCAGCAAGGACCCTGGGACAGGTGAGGTTGAGCAGTACTTC. Translated: CASKDPGTGEVEQYF.

The chain couples TRBV28 to TRBJ2-1; TRBD2 agrees at 15 bases. The ends lost 5 bases at V and 1 base at J; junction bases unmatched: 3. This CDR3 has 17 residues. Germline lookup yields CDR1 MDHEN and CDR2 SYDVKM. This chain's CDR3 is CASSQGLAGGSYNEQFF. The DNA of the CDR3 is TGTGCCAGCAGTCAGGGACTAGCGGGAGGATCCTACAATGAGCAGTTCTTC.

Here the CDR3 reads CASSVGGISPLHF. In DNA, the CDR3 is TGTGCCAGCAGTGTTGGGGGGATTTCACCCCTCCACTTT. This chain connects TRBV25-1 to TRBJ1-6; D perhaps matches TRBD1 (5 bases). The V end lost 4 bases, the J end lost 9 bases, and 10 bases lay between the germline ends. Germline V gene data show CDR1 as MGHDK and CDR2 as SYGVNS. The CDR3 contains 13 residues.

This clone appeared once. The rearrangement joins TRBV10-1 to TRBJ1-1, with D maybe TRBD1 (6 bases). This CDR3 contains 13 residues. Trimming took off 1 base at V and 6 bases at J, with 9 bases between the two ends. Germline values: CDR1 WNHNN, CDR2 SYGVQD (reference sequence). CDR3 loop: CASSEFRGSEAFF. The CDR3 DNA is TGCGCCAGCAGTGAGTTCAGGGGATCTGAAGCTTTCTTT.

On this clone: Other DNA sequences from this sample encode an identical CDR3 as well. The chain joins TRBV5-4 to TRBJ2-7; TRBD2 matches at 8 bases. CDR3 size: 17 residues. CDR1 and CDR2 (germline): SGHNT, YYREEE (reference sequence). With 1 base clipped from V and 0 bases from J, the junction kept 9 bases outside the gene matches. The CDR3 DNA is TGTGCCAGCAGCTTGCTACGGGGGACTAGTGACTCCTACGAGCAGTACTTC. This sequence encodes CASSLLRGTSDSYEQYF.

The genes are TRBV7-9 and TRBJ2-3; D unresolved. Germline V gene data show CDR1 as SEHNR and CDR2 as FQNEAQ (reference sequence). The CDR3 is 14 amino acids. The V end was cut by 1 base, the J end by 0 bases, with 5 bases between. DNA for the CDR3: TGTGCCAGCAGCTTAGTTGCGAGCACAGATACGCAGTATTTT. Translating gives CASSLVASTDTQYF. The full variable domain, completed using reference TRBV7-9 and TRBJ2-3, is DTGVSQNPRHKITKRGQNVTFRCDPISEHNRLYWYRQTLGQGPEFLTYFQNEAQLEKSRLLSDRFSAERPKGSFSTLEIQRTEQGDSAMYLCASSLVASTDTQYFGPGTRLTVL.

The chain couples TRBV7-6 to TRBJ1-1; D may be TRBD1 (5 bases). Per the germline V gene, CDR1 is SGHVS and CDR2 is FNYEAQ. CDR3 length: 14 residues. V was clipped by 4 bases and J by 0 bases, with 9 bases between them. The CDR3 sequence: CASSSGHLNTEAFF. The CDR3 nucleotides are TGTGCCAGCAGCTCAGGACACTTGAACACTGAAGCTTTCTTT.

This clone was detected once. The chain joins TRBV2 to TRBJ1-1; TRBD1 aligns across 7 bases. The CDR3 has 15 amino acids. Germline V gene lookup returns CDR1 SNHLY and CDR2 FYNNEI. V shed 6 bases and J 4 bases; nucleotides not matched to a gene: 11. The CDR3 sequence is CASRGPQGRTTEAFF. In DNA form, the CDR3 reads TGTGCCAGCAGGGGCCCACAGGGGAGGACCACTGAAGCTTTCTTT.

Here the CDR3 reads CASSSGGGNQPQHF. The CDR3 DNA reads TGTGCCAGCAGTTCAGGAGGGGGCAATCAGCCCCAGCATTTT. This rearrangement joins TRBV28 to TRBJ1-5; D is possibly TRBD1 (5 bases). Looked up from germline, CDR1 is MDHEN and CDR2 is SYDVKM. The CDR3 sequence is 14 residues long. Trimming stripped 4 bases from V and 2 bases from J, with 9 bases between.

This clone was counted a single time. The same CDR3 also results from other DNA sequences found in this sample. V is TRBV19 and J is TRBJ2-7; D remains unclear. This CDR3 comprises 12 residues. The germline CDR1 and CDR2 sequences are LNHDA and SQIVND (reference sequence). Deletions cut 6 bases from V and 0 bases from J, with 6 bases between. CDR3 protein: CASSPSSYEQYF. CDR3 coding DNA: TGTGCCAGTAGCCCGAGCTCCTACGAGCAGTACTTC.

As DNA, the CDR3 is TGTGCCAGCAGCCAAATTAGGTCGGGGTCAGATACGCAGTATTTT. Its protein product is CASSQIRSGSDTQYF. The chain combines TRBV3-1 (or the pseudogene TRBV3-2) with TRBJ2-3, with D tentatively TRBD2 (5 bases). There are 15 residues in the CDR3. Germline-derived CDR1 and CDR2 are LGHDT and YNNKEL (reference sequence). Trimming pared 2 bases from V and 4 bases from J, leaving 13 bases between.

This clone was seen a few times. The chain joins TRBV7-2 to TRBJ1-2; no reliable D call. Germline CDR1 is SGHTA and CDR2 is FQGNSA. Trimming shortened V by 1 base and J by 6 bases, and 15 bases separated the two germline ends. The CDR3 is 15 amino acids. CDR3 in amino acids: CASSLDTRTADGYTF. The DNA of the CDR3 is TGTGCCAGCAGCTTAGACACCCGCACAGCGGATGGCTACACCTTC.

The rearrangement uses TRBV7-2 and TRBJ1-2; 8 bases align to TRBD1. CDR3 length equals 14 residues. Losses at the gene ends were 5 bases for V and 3 bases for J; bases not matched to a gene: 5. CDR1 is SGHTA, CDR2 FQGNSA, per germline. The CDR3: CASSRTGKDYGYTF. CDR3 sequence (DNA): TGTGCCAGCAGCCGGACAGGGAAAGACTATGGCTACACCTTC.

J is TRBJ1-4 and V is TRBV6-5, with D possibly being TRBD1 (6 bases). The CDR3 sequence is 12 residues long. Germline values: CDR1 MNHEY, CDR2 SVGAGI. V shed 7 bases and J shed 8 bases, with 11 bases lying between them. This CDR3 is CASTTGWEKLFF. Here the CDR3 DNA reads TGTGCCAGCACAACAGGGTGGGAAAAACTGTTTTTT.

This clone was seen once. The rearrangement uses TRBV9 and TRBJ2-5; D ambiguous. V was shortened by 3 bases and J by 1 base, with 4 bases between the two germline ends. Per the germline V gene, CDR1 is SGDLS and CDR2 is YYNGEE. This CDR3 comprises 12 residues. The CDR3 sequence: CASSGLQETQYF. The CDR3 DNA is TGTGCCAGCAGCGGACTCCAAGAGACCCAGTACTTC.

Only a few counts were recorded for this clone. V and J are TRBV6-5 and TRBJ2-7; the D is unclear. From germline, CDR1 is MNHEY and CDR2 SVGAGI. Trimming shortened V by 7 bases and J by 2 bases, and 18 bases separated the two germline ends. There are 15 residues in the CDR3. DNA of the CDR3: TGTGCCAGCACCCCCCTAGATGGCAGTACCTACGAGCAGTACTTC. Residues: CASTPLDGSTYEQYF.

The genes are TRBV5-1 and TRBJ1-1, with 10 bases that match TRBD1. The CDR3 sequence is 16 residues long. Germline V gives CDR1 SGHRS, CDR2 YFSETQ. The V gene end was trimmed by 8 bases and the J gene end by 1 base; junction bases not matched to a gene: 11. Written as DNA, the CDR3 is TGCGCCAGTCGAGGGACAGGGGCTGGGGGGAACACTGAAGCTTTCTTT. Protein: CASRGTGAGGNTEAFF.

CDR3 bases: TGTGCCAGCAGACACTGGACAGGCTTGGGGGAGAGCACAGATACGCAGTATTTT. It codes for CASRHWTGLGESTDTQYF. The chain links TRBV11-2 to TRBJ2-3; TRBD1 agrees at 7 bases. The V segment lost 6 bases and the J segment 0 bases; nucleotides outside the gene matches: 15. This CDR3 spans 18 amino acids. Germline V gives CDR1 SGHAT, CDR2 FQNNGV.

The chain employs TRBV7-6 and TRBJ2-3; D perhaps matches TRBD2 (6 bases). In germline, CDR1 is SGHVS, CDR2 FNYEAQ. V lost 5 bases to trimming and J lost 4 bases, with 22 bases between them. The CDR3 loop spans 17 amino acids. The DNA for the CDR3 is TGTGCCAGCAGCAACCGGGACTCTACTTTTTCATCAGATACGCAGTATTTT. Its translation is CASSNRDSTFSSDTQYF. Looking up the rest from reference TRBV7-6 and TRBJ2-3 gives the full variable domain: GAGVSQSPRYKVTKRGQDVALRCDPISGHVSLYWYRQALGQGPEFLTYFNYEAQQDKSGLPNDRFSAERPEGSISTLTIQRTEQRDSAMYRCASSNRDSTFSSDTQYFGPGTRLTVL.